What follows are 19 T cell receptor beta chains derived from one specimen sequenced in a study of cytomegalovirus exposure and HLA in healthy donors. The protocol was immunoSEQ multiplex PCR, while the TCRdb copy is restricted to in-frame clones and leaves out a portion. There are 150,000 to 200,000 clones in the sample; 65% to 85% occur only once, and about 3% lies in the top ten. The sequencing sample was made of PBMCs. The receptors shown here come from a woman aged 18-30 years in good health and CMV-seropositive.

The V call is TRBV5-1, the J call TRBJ2-5, with 10 bases fitting TRBD1. The CDR3 extends over 16 amino acids. The ends lost 5 bases at V and 1 base at J; junction bases unmatched: 8. CDR1 is SGHRS and CDR2 is YFSETQ in the germline V gene. The CDR3 here is CASRPEDRGPQETQYF. In nucleotides, the CDR3 is TGCGCCAGCAGACCAGAAGACAGGGGGCCCCAAGAGACCCAGTACTTC. Combining the CDR3 with reference TRBV5-1 and TRBJ2-5 gives the whole variable domain KAGVTQTPRYLIKTRGQQVTLSCSPISGHRSVSWYQQTPGQGLQFLFEYFSETQRNKGNFPGRFSGRQFSNSRSEMNVSTLELGDSALYLCASRPEDRGPQETQYFGPGTRLLVL.

V gene TRBV23-1 combines with J gene TRBJ1-1; no firm D call. TRBV23-1 falls under the ORF class, with uncertain function. This CDR3 contains 11 residues. Trimming took 10 bases from V and 10 from J, leaving 16 bases between them. CDR3 DNA: TGCGCCACAGGCCGCACGGTAGTAGCTTTCTTT. This gives the protein CATGRTVVAFF.

J is TRBJ1-6 and V is TRBV27, with a weak D call TRBD1 (5 bases). Germline V gene data show CDR1 as MNHEY and CDR2 as SMNVEV (reference sequence). V was cut by 5 bases and J by 2 bases, with 13 bases left in between. This CDR3 has 16 amino acids. For the CDR3, the DNA is TGTGCCAGCAGTCGCGCAGGGTTACCCTATAATTCACCCCTCCACTTT. Residues: CASSRAGLPYNSPLHF.

The V call is TRBV19, the J call TRBJ1-1; a possible D gene is TRBD1 (6 bases). V was trimmed by 5 bases and J by 6 bases, leaving 10 bases between them. The CDR3 is made up of 12 amino acids. Germline lookup yields CDR1 LNHDA and CDR2 SQIVND (reference sequence). For the CDR3, the DNA is TGTGCCAGTAGTTGGGGGGGCGCTGAAGCTTTCTTT. Amino acid sequence: CASSWGGAEAFF.

The chain is built from TRBV19 and TRBJ1-2; 8 bases map to TRBD1. The J segment lost 4 bases and the V segment lost 4 bases, leaving 8 bases of the junction unmatched. Germline V gene data show CDR1 as LNHDA and CDR2 as SQIVND (reference sequence). The CDR3 spans 15 residues. CDR3 nucleotide sequence: TGTGCCAGTAGTAACCTCGGGCAGGGGGCCTATGGCTACACCTTC. Its protein is CASSNLGQGAYGYTF. The variable domain in full, completed from reference TRBV19 and TRBJ1-2, reads DGGITQSPKYLFRKEGQNVTLSCEQNLNHDAMYWYRQDPGQGLRLIYYSQIVNDFQKGDIAEGYSVSREKKESFPLTVTSAQKNPTAFYLCASSNLGQGAYGYTFGSGTRLTVV.

This clone was seen a handful of times. The V and J genes are TRBV19 and TRBJ1-1; 7 bases agree with TRBD1. The J segment lost 1 base and the V segment lost 5 bases, leaving 1 base of the junction unmatched. Germline V CDR1 and CDR2: LNHDA, SQIVND (reference sequence). This CDR3 contains 13 residues. The CDR3 protein is CASSRDRNTEAFF. The CDR3 DNA follows: TGTGCCAGTAGTCGGGACAGGAACACTGAAGCTTTCTTT.

The count of this clone is one. The rearrangement links TRBV5-1 to TRBJ1-3, with D possibly TRBD1 on 5 matching bases. The germline V gene encodes CDR1 SGHRS and CDR2 YFSETQ. The CDR3 loop spans 15 amino acids. V was trimmed by 5 bases and J by 0 bases, leaving 12 bases between them. The CDR3 nucleotides are TGCGCCAGCAGACCTTGGACAAACTCTGGAAACACCATATATTTT. Translated: CASRPWTNSGNTIYF.

This clone was picked up one time. The chain combines TRBV9 with TRBJ2-1, with 9 bases fitting TRBD2. Germline-derived CDR1 and CDR2 are SGDLS and YYNGEE. The V and J ends lost 4 bases and 5 bases, in that order; junction bases with no gene match: 10. The CDR3 runs 16 residues. The CDR3 nucleotides read TGTGCCAGCAGCCCGCCCCTAGCGGGGTTCCACAATGAGCAGTTCTTC. It codes for CASSPPLAGFHNEQFF.

The genes are TRBV11-2 and TRBJ2-1; 12 nucleotides agree with TRBD2. The CDR3 loop spans 17 amino acids. Germline trimming cut 1 base from V and 7 bases from J; bases unmatched to any gene: 8. CDR1 and CDR2 from the germline V gene are SGHAT and FQNNGV. CDR3 bases: TGTGCCAGCAGCTTAGTTCGGCTAGCGGGGGGGCCAAATGAGCAGTTCTTC. Amino acid sequence: CASSLVRLAGGPNEQFF.

V gene TRBV5-1 combines with J gene TRBJ1-1, with TRBD1 matching 9 bases. Losses at the gene ends were 2 bases for V and 3 bases for J; bases not matched to a gene: 5. Germline loops: CDR1 SGHRS, CDR2 YFSETQ. This CDR3 spans 15 amino acids. The CDR3 DNA reads TGCGCCAGCAGCTTAACGGGACAGGGCCACACTGAAGCTTTCTTT. Encoded protein: CASSLTGQGHTEAFF.

CDR3 loop: CASSYRPGQSHSPLHF. Written as DNA, the CDR3 is TGTGCCAGCAGTTACAGACCCGGACAGAGCCATTCACCCCTCCACTTT. The chain joins TRBV6-5 to TRBJ1-6; D perhaps matches TRBD1 (6 bases). CDR1 and CDR2 (germline): MNHEY, SVGAGI. V shed 2 bases and J shed 8 bases, with 16 bases lying between them. The CDR3 has 16 amino acids.

The chain carries TRBV18 and TRBJ2-5, with no clear D. The germline CDR1 and CDR2 sequences are KGHSH and LQKENI. V lost 6 bases and J 5 bases, leaving 7 bases between the germline ends. CDR3 length: 11 residues. The CDR3 DNA reads TGTGCCAGCTCCCTAGATGAGACCCAGTACTTC. Its translation: CASSLDETQYF.

This clone was seen a single time. The chain recombines TRBV19 with TRBJ1-2, with TRBD1 matching over 12 bases. CDR3 size: 15 residues. Per the germline V gene, CDR1 is LNHDA and CDR2 is SQIVND (reference sequence). The trim removed 7 bases at V and 4 bases at J, leaving 7 bases unmatched. The DNA of the CDR3 is TGTGCCAGTACCCGGGACAGGGGGCCTGGCTATGGCTACACCTTC. Its translation is CASTRDRGPGYGYTF. Together with reference TRBV19 and TRBJ1-2, the CDR3 gives the full variable domain: DGGITQSPKYLFRKEGQNVTLSCEQNLNHDAMYWYRQDPGQGLRLIYYSQIVNDFQKGDIAEGYSVSREKKESFPLTVTSAQKNPTAFYLCASTRDRGPGYGYTFGSGTRLTVV.

The chain has TRBV2 and TRBJ1-2; no clear D. The CDR3 consists of 14 residues. V dropped 4 bases and J dropped 4 bases, with 13 bases sitting between them. Per germline, CDR1 SNHLY and CDR2 FYNNEI. As DNA, the CDR3 is TGTGCCAGCAGTGGTTCGGGGAACGGCTATGGCTACACCTTC. Protein sequence: CASSGSGNGYGYTF.

The chain is built from TRBV20-1 and TRBJ1-1, with TRBD1 identical over 8 bases. Germline V gene data show CDR1 as DFQATT and CDR2 as SNEGSKA (reference sequence). J was trimmed by 8 bases and V by 6 bases; bases with no gene match: 5. CDR3 length: 11 residues. CDR3 amino acids: CSAKRQGEAFF. The CDR3 DNA sequence: TGCAGTGCCAAACGACAGGGGGAAGCTTTCTTT.

The chain carries TRBV11-2 and TRBJ2-1; TRBD2 aligns across 9 bases. From germline, CDR1 is SGHAT and CDR2 FQNNGV. V gave up 6 bases and J gave up 7 bases; unmatched junction bases: 13. The CDR3 spans 16 residues. CDR3 nucleotide sequence: TGTGCCAGCAGACCTATAGCGGGGGCGTTGATGAATGAGCAGTTCTTC. Amino acid sequence: CASRPIAGALMNEQFF.

This chain joins TRBV7-9 and TRBJ2-5; TRBD2 matches at 14 bases. Trimming took 2 bases from V and 4 from J; bases not matched to a gene: 9. The CDR3 has 18 amino acids. Germline values: CDR1 SEHNR, CDR2 FQNEAQ (reference sequence). CDR3 sequence: CASSLQTSGGAWGETQYF. The CDR3 DNA reads TGTGCCAGCAGCTTACAGACTAGCGGGGGGGCCTGGGGAGAGACCCAGTACTTC.

The V gene is TRBV4-1, the J gene TRBJ1-2; no definite D call. This CDR3 is 16 amino acids long. Germline lookup yields CDR1 MGHRA and CDR2 YSYEKL. The V end lost 3 bases, the J end lost 0 bases, and 14 bases lay between the germline ends. The CDR3, as DNA: TGCGCCAGCAGCCACAATAGCGGGGTAACTAACTATGGCTACACCTTC. This translates into CASSHNSGVTNYGYTF.

The chain is built from TRBV9 and TRBJ1-1, with a possible D match to TRBD1 (6 bases). This CDR3 is 17 amino acids long. Germline assignment: CDR1 SGDLS and CDR2 YYNGEE. Trimming took off 3 bases at V and 1 base at J, with 19 bases between the two ends. CDR3 sequence reads: CASSANREWGRNTEAFF. The CDR3 region has the DNA TGTGCCAGCAGCGCTAACAGGGAATGGGGGAGGAACACTGAAGCTTTCTTT.